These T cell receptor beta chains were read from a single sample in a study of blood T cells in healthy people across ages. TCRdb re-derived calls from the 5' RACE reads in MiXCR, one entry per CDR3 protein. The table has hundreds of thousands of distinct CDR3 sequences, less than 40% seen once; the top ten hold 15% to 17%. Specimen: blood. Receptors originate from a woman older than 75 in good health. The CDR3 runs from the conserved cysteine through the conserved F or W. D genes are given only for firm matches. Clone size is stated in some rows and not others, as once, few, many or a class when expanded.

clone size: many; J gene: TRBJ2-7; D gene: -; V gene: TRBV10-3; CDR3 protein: CAISGQPVTYEQYF; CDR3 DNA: TGTGCCATCAGTGGACAGCCAGTCACCTACGAGCAGTACTTC
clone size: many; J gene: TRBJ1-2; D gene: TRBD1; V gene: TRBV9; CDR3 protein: CASSYFETGGGYTF; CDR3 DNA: TGTGCCAGCAGCTACTTTGAGACAGGGGGTGGCTACACCTTC
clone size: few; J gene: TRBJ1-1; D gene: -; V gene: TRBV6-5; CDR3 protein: CASSYSNRDRWVTEAFF; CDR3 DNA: TGTGCCAGCAGTTACTCGAACAGGGACCGCTGGGTTACTGAAGCTTTCTTT
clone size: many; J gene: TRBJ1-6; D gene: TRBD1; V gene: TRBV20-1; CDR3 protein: CSATIRDSFNSPLHF; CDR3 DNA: TGCAGTGCTACAATCCGGGACAGCTTTAATTCACCCCTCCACTTT
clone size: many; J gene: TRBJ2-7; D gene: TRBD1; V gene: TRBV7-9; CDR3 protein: CASSSRTGMDYEQYF; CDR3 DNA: TGTGCCAGCAGCTCCAGGACAGGGATGGACTACGAGCAGTACTTC
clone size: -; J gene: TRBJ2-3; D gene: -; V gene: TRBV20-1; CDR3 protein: CSATWGTDTQYF; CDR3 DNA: TGCAGTGCCACCTGGGGCACAGATACGCAGTATTTT
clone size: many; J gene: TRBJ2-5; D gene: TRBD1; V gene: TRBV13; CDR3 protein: CASSLNRGFDQETQYF; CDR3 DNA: TGTGCCAGCAGCTTAAACAGGGGATTTGACCAAGAGACCCAGTACTTC
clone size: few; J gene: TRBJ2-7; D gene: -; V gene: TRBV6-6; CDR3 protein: CASSYFSPGESYEQYF; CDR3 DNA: TGTGCCAGCAGTTACTTCTCCCCAGGGGAATCCTACGAGCAGTACTTC
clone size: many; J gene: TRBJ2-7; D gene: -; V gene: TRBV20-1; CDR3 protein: CSARDFGGRYEQYF; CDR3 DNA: TGCAGTGCTAGAGATTTTGGGGGCCGGTACGAGCAGTACTTC
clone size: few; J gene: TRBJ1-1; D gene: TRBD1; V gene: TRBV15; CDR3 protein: CATSRGRGRVVGGTEAFF; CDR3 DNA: TGTGCCACCAGCAGAGGCAGGGGGCGAGTTGTAGGAGGCACTGAAGCTTTCTTT
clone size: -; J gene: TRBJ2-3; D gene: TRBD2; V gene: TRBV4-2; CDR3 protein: CARSQAGSGGASDTQYF; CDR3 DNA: TGTGCCCGCAGCCAAGCGGGTTCGGGGGGGGCCTCAGATACGCAGTATTTT
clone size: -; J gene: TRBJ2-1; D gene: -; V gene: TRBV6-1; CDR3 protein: CASNCLEQFF; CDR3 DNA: TGTGCCAGCAACTGTTTGGAGCAGTTCTTC
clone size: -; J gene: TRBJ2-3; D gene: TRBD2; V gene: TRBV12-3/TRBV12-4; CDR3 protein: CASSPPSGRSADAQYF; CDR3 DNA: TGTGCCAGCAGCCCCCCAAGCGGGAGGAGCGCAGATGCGCAGTATTTT
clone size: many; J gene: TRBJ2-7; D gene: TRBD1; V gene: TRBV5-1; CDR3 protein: CASSSTQGSYEQYF; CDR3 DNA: TGCGCCAGCAGCTCAACACAGGGGAGCTACGAGCAGTACTTC
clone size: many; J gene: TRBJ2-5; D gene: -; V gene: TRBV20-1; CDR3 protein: CSNLHKETQYF; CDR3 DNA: TGCAGTAATCTGCACAAAGAGACCCAGTACTTC
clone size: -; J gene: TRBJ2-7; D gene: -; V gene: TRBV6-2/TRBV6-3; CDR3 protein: CAGRTWSSYEQYF; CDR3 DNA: TGTGCCGGCAGGACGTGGAGCTCCTACGAGCAGTACTTC
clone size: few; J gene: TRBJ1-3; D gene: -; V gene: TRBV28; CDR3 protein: CASSGPLGNTIYF; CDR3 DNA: TGTGCCAGCTCGGGACCCCTCGGCAACACCATATATTTT
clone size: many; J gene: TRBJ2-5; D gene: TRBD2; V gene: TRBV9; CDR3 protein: CASSVETSGVGAQYF; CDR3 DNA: TGTGCCAGCAGCGTAGAAACTAGCGGGGTTGGAGCCCAGTACTTC
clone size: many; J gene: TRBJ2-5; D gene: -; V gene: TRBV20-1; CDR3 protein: CSATTFLGRWETQYF; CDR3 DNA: TGCAGTGCTACCACCTTCCTTGGACGGTGGGAGACCCAGTACTTC
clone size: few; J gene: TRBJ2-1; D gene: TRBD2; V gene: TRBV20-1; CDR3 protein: CSARGIAGNEQFF; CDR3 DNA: TGCAGTGCTAGGGGAATAGCGGGCAATGAGCAGTTCTTC
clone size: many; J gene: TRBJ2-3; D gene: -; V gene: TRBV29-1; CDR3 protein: CSVGGATHRNTQYF; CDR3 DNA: TGCAGCGTTGGTGGAGCGACCCACCGGAATACGCAGTATTTT
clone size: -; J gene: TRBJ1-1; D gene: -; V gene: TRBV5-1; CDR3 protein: CASSLRGAGEANTEAFF; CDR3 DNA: TGCGCCAGCAGCCTCCGAGGGGCAGGGGAAGCGAACACTGAAGCTTTCTTT
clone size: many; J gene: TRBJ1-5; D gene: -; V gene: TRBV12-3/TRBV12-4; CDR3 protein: CASSPRAGRISNQPQHF; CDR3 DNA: TGTGCCAGCAGTCCCAGAGCAGGGAGAATCTCCAATCAGCCCCAGCATTTT
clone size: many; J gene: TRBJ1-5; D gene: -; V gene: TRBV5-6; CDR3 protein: CASSLANQPQHF; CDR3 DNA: TGTGCCAGCAGCCTCGCCAATCAGCCCCAGCATTTT